A single sample gave rise to the 3 T cell receptor beta chains below, sequenced in a study of blood T cells in healthy people across ages. Primed by a sample-barcoded 5' primer and a J-beta primer mix, a second PCR proceeded for about 6 to 12 cycles. TCRdb independently ran MiXCR on the 5' RACE reads; one entry per CDR3 protein. The table records 650,000 to 1,000,000 distinct CDR3 sequences, roughly 46% of them present only once. The specimen was blood. The receptor source for this set is a man older than 75 in good health.

This sequence joins TRBV10-3 and TRBJ1-2; D not resolved. Germline assignment: CDR1 ENHRY and CDR2 SYGVKD. Trimming stripped 0 bases from V and 8 bases from J, with 7 bases between. The CDR3 length is 12 residues. This chain's CDR3 is CAISESGFGYTF. In nucleotides, the CDR3 is TGTGCCATCAGTGAGTCAGGGTTCGGCTACACCTTC.

The chain has TRBV11-3 and TRBJ2-5; 9 nucleotides agree with TRBD2. Trimming at V came to 1 base and at J to 11 bases, leaving 17 bases not matched to a gene. The CDR3 runs to 17 residues. The germline V gene has CDR1 SGHNT and CDR2 YENEEA. The CDR3 protein is CASSLAHGLAKSNEQYF. The DNA of the CDR3 is TGTGCCAGCAGCTTAGCTCATGGACTAGCGAAAAGCAATGAGCAGTACTTC.

This clonotype was counted at least ten times. The chain combines TRBV6-6 with TRBJ1-1; D unresolved. With 6 bases removed from V and 1 base from J, the gap between germline ends came to 9 bases. CDR3 length equals 13 residues. Germline values: CDR1 MNHNY, CDR2 SVGAGI (reference sequence). CDR3 protein: CASSLRQNTEAFF. The CDR3 DNA is TGTGCCAGCAGCTTACGGCAGAACACTGAAGCTTTCTTT.